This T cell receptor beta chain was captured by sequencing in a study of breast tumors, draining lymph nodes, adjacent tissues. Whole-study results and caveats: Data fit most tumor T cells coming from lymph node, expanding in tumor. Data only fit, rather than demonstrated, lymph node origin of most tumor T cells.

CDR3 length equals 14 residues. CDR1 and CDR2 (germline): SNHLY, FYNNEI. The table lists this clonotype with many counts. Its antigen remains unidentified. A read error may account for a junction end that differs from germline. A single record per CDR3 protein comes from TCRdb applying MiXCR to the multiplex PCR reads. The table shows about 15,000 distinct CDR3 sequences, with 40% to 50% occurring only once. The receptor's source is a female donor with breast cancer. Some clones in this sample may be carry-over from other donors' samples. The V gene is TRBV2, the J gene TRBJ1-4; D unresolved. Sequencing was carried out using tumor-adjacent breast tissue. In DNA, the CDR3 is TGTGCCGGCAGTGCTAGTGCAACTAATGAAAAACTGTTTTTT. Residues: CAGSASATNEKLFF.